This T cell receptor (beta chain) stems from a study of T cells in Graves' hyperthyroidism and ophthalmopathy. Study summary: Prior to any treatment, at the point of initial diagnosis, peripheral blood was collected.

TCR beta CDR3 region amplification was performed from RNA transcripts. Primed by the HTBI set, a first-round RT-PCR was run on the TCR CDR3. TCRdb passed the multiplex PCR reads through MiXCR, listing each CDR3 protein once. The repertoire holds some 490,000 distinct CDR3 sequences, about 20% seen once, with approximately 49% in the top ten. CDR1 is SGHTA, CDR2 FQGTGA, per germline. With 5 bases clipped from V and 5 bases from J, the junction kept 4 bases outside the gene matches. CDR3 size: 13 residues. This sequence joins TRBV7-3 and TRBJ1-1; TRBD1 agrees at 8 bases. The source material was blood. The sequence derives from a woman in her 70s with Graves' ophthalmopathy. The CDR3 region is CASSLRQGTEAFF. The DNA for the CDR3 is TGTGCCAGCAGCCTCCGACAGGGGACTGAAGCTTTCTTT.